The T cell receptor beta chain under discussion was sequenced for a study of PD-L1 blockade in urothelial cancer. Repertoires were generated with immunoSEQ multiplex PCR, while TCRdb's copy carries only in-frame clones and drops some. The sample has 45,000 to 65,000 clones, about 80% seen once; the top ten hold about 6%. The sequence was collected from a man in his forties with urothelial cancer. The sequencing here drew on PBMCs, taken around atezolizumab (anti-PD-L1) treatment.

The CDR3 region is CASSGTSGRNNEQFF. DNA for the CDR3: TGTGCCAGCAGTGGGACTAGCGGGAGAAATAATGAGCAGTTCTTC. The chain recombines TRBV7-9 with TRBJ2-1; TRBD2 agrees at 14 bases. The CDR3 is made up of 15 amino acids. Germline loops: CDR1 SEHNR, CDR2 FQNEAQ (reference sequence). V shed 6 bases, J shed 7 bases, and the junction held 5 bases outside the gene matches.